The 23 T cell receptor beta chains in this list originate from one sample, sequenced in a study of T cells in Graves' hyperthyroidism and ophthalmopathy. TCR beta CDR3 regions were amplified from RNA transcripts. The study used the HTBI primer set for a first-round RT-PCR of the TCR CDR3. TCRdb ran MiXCR on the multiplex PCR reads and lists one entry per CDR3 protein. The sample holds 550,000 to 700,000 distinct CDR3 sequences, 46% seen once. The sample was peripheral blood or thyroid tissue (not recorded which). The receptors were gathered from an adult woman with Graves' disease, either hyperthyroidism or ophthalmopathy (not recorded which).

The chain links TRBV2 to TRBJ1-1; tentative D call: TRBD1 (5 bases). CDR3 length equals 13 residues. CDR1 and CDR2 (germline): SNHLY, FYNNEI. The V and J ends lost 1 base and 4 bases respectively, with 7 bases between them. CDR3 nucleotides: TGTGCCAGCAGTGAAGTTGGGGGCACTGAAGCTTTCTTT. This sequence encodes CASSEVGGTEAFF.

V usage is TRBV3-1 and J usage is TRBJ2-2, with D tentatively TRBD2 (6 bases). Germline loops: CDR1 LGHDT, CDR2 YNNKEL (reference sequence). The CDR3 totals 17 residues. Trimming took off 3 bases at V and 3 bases at J, with 17 bases between the two ends. CDR3 DNA sequence: TGTGCCAGCAGCCAGATGGCTAGCGAGGATTACACCGGGGAGCTGTTTTTT. As protein: CASSQMASEDYTGELFF.

This clonotype occurred many times. The rearrangement uses TRBV7-9 and TRBJ2-7; 9 bases fit TRBD1. CDR3 length equals 16 residues. Losses at the gene ends were 5 bases for V and 4 bases for J; bases not matched to a gene: 12. CDR1 is SEHNR, CDR2 FQNEAQ, per germline (reference sequence). The CDR3 DNA is TGTGCCAGCAGCCCATACCGGGACAGGGATCGGTACGAGCAGTACTTC. Its protein is CASSPYRDRDRYEQYF.

This clonotype was counted many times. V is TRBV5-5 and J is TRBJ1-6; D possibly corresponds to TRBD1 (6 bases). This CDR3 spans 14 amino acids. Deletions cut 3 bases from V and 11 bases from J, with 15 bases between. The V gene's germline CDR1 is SGHKS and CDR2 YYEKEE (reference sequence). CDR3 sequence: CASSSWRGGAPLHF. CDR3 bases: TGTGCCAGCAGCTCGTGGAGGGGGGGAGCACCCCTCCACTTT.

The rearrangement links TRBV2 to TRBJ1-1; possible D gene TRBD1, 6 bases. CDR1 is SNHLY, CDR2 FYNNEI, per germline. Trimming pared 6 bases from V and 6 bases from J, leaving 17 bases between. This CDR3 region has 14 residues. The CDR3 protein is CASRLTGRVAEAFF. In nucleotides, the CDR3 is TGTGCCAGCAGGCTTACAGGGAGGGTCGCTGAAGCTTTCTTT.

J is TRBJ2-2 and V is TRBV20-1; D call uncertain. V lost 3 bases, J lost 4 bases, and 18 bases lay in between. The CDR3 loop spans 16 amino acids. The germline V gene has CDR1 DFQATT and CDR2 SNEGSKA (reference sequence). The CDR3 loop is CSARSFNTRATGELFF. CDR3 coding DNA: TGCAGTGCTAGGAGTTTCAACACGCGAGCCACCGGGGAGCTGTTTTTT.

The sample holds one count of this clonotype. The junction differs from germline at one of its ends, possibly a read error. The rearrangement links TRBV5-4 to TRBJ2-2; D is perhaps TRBD1 or TRBD2 (5 bases each). Germline CDR1 and CDR2: SGHNT and YYREEE (reference sequence). CDR3 length equals 16 residues. The CDR3 here is CASSATVGTNNGELFF. The CDR3 nucleotides are TGTGCCAGCAGCGCTACCGTCGGGACGAACAACGGGGAGCTGTTTTTT.

The chain uses TRBV19 and TRBJ2-5; maybe TRBD1 (6 bases). The V and J ends lost 4 bases and 4 bases respectively, with 13 bases between them. Germline V gene sequence: CDR1 LNHDA, CDR2 SQIVND (reference sequence). This CDR3 region has 14 residues. CDR3 residues: CASSTPTGRETQYF. The CDR3, as DNA: TGTGCCAGTAGTACTCCGACAGGTAGAGAGACCCAGTACTTC.

The chain joins TRBV7-3 to TRBJ1-4; 7 bases are a match to TRBD1. Per germline, CDR1 SGHTA and CDR2 FQGTGA. This CDR3 comprises 13 residues. V dropped 4 bases and J dropped 7; count of bases not matched to a gene: 3. This CDR3 is CASSSRQGEKLFF. CDR3 nucleotides: TGTGCCAGCAGCTCCCGACAGGGTGAAAAACTGTTTTTT.

V usage is TRBV7-9 and J usage is TRBJ2-1; no clear D gene. The CDR3 spans 15 residues. The V gene's germline CDR1 is SEHNR and CDR2 FQNEAQ (reference sequence). The V gene lost 5 bases and the J gene lost 4 bases, with 15 bases spanning the gap. The CDR3 region is CASSPDTYHYNEQFF. CDR3 bases: TGTGCCAGCAGCCCTGACACCTACCATTACAATGAGCAGTTCTTC.

V usage is TRBV4-1 and J usage is TRBJ2-7; possibly TRBD2 for D (5 bases). CDR3 length: 16 residues. Trimming left V 6 bases short and J 1 base short, with 19 bases between. The germline V gene encodes CDR1 MGHRA and CDR2 YSYEKL. CDR3 protein: CASRPLFAGPSYEQYF. In DNA, the CDR3 is TGCGCCAGCAGGCCCCTCTTCGCGGGTCCTTCCTACGAGCAGTACTTC.

This clonotype was detected many times. This chain connects TRBV29-1 to TRBJ2-2, with 10 bases aligning to TRBD1. V trimming: 0 bases; J trimming: 3 bases; junction bases outside the gene matches: 7. From germline, CDR1 is SQVTM and CDR2 ANQGSEA. The CDR3 totals 17 residues. CDR3 nucleotide sequence: TGCAGCGTTGAAGAGGACAGGGGGGTGCGAGACACCGGGGAGCTGTTTTTT. Amino acid sequence: CSVEEDRGVRDTGELFF.

This chain joins TRBV27 and TRBJ1-1; D might be TRBD1 (5 bases). V was shortened by 3 bases and J by 9 bases, with 26 bases between the two germline ends. CDR1 MNHEY and CDR2 SMNVEV come from the germline V gene (reference sequence). The CDR3 is made up of 17 amino acids. The CDR3 protein is CASSFSTETRWGKKAFF. CDR3 nucleotide sequence: TGTGCCAGCAGTTTTTCAACCGAAACCCGATGGGGGAAAAAAGCTTTCTTT.

The V and J genes are TRBV12-3 or TRBV12-4 and TRBJ1-4; D may be TRBD1 (6 bases). The CDR3 has 14 residues. V lost 4 bases and J lost 7, with 13 bases in between. The CDR3 DNA reads as TGTGCCAGCAGTTCTTGGGGGCGAGGTGAAAAACTGTTTTTT. Its translation is CASSSWGRGEKLFF.

The V call is TRBV2, the J call TRBJ2-6; D gene uncertain. V gave up 7 bases and J gave up 0 bases, with 7 bases separating them. The CDR3 is 14 amino acids. The V gene's germline CDR1 is SNHLY and CDR2 FYNNEI. CDR3 DNA sequence: TGTGCCAGCAAACTACACTCTGGGGCCAACGTCCTGACTTTC. It codes for CASKLHSGANVLTF. The variable domain in full, with the rest retrieved from reference TRBV2 and TRBJ2-6, is EPEVTQTPSHQVTQMGQEVILRCVPISNHLYFYWYRQILGQKVEFLVSFYNNEISEKSEIFDDQFSVERPDGSNFTLKIRSTKLEDSAMYFCASKLHSGANVLTFGAGSRLTVL.

This clonotype was observed many times. The rearrangement links TRBV11-2 to TRBJ1-2; D ambiguous. The CDR3 is made up of 13 amino acids. Trimming pared 5 bases from V and 7 bases from J, leaving 14 bases between. Germline V CDR1 and CDR2: SGHAT, FQNNGV. CDR3 sequence (DNA): TGTGCCAGCAGCGACTGGGGTGTAGGTGGCTACACCTTC. This codes for CASSDWGVGGYTF.

The chain has TRBV12-3 or TRBV12-4 and TRBJ1-1; D is perhaps TRBD1 (6 bases). The CDR3 loop spans 16 amino acids. Trimming took off 6 bases at V and 4 bases at J, with 21 bases between the two ends. The CDR3 protein is CASSPATLQGGTEAFF. The CDR3 nucleotides are TGTGCCAGCAGCCCTGCCACCCTACAGGGTGGCACTGAAGCTTTCTTT.

Ten or more counts support this clonotype. The chain employs TRBV6-1 and TRBJ1-5; D not certain. The CDR3 is 14 residues long. V lost 2 bases and J lost 6, with 11 bases in between. From germline, CDR1 is MNHNS and CDR2 SASEGT. The CDR3 nucleotides read TGTGCCAGCAGTGAAAGGAGGGTCAGTCAGCCCCAGCATTTT. Translated: CASSERRVSQPQHF.

This clonotype appeared many times. The genes are TRBV12-3 or TRBV12-4 and TRBJ1-2, with 9 bases matching TRBD1. CDR3 length equals 12 residues. The ends lost 8 bases at V and 4 bases at J; junction bases unmatched: 2. This chain's CDR3 is CASRDRVYGYTF. CDR3 in DNA: TGTGCCAGCCGGGACAGGGTCTATGGCTACACCTTC.

This clonotype was counted many times. The V and J genes are TRBV20-1 and TRBJ2-7, with 11 bases that match TRBD2. The CDR3 totals 15 residues. Looked up from germline, CDR1 is DFQATT and CDR2 is SNEGSKA (reference sequence). The V gene end was trimmed by 3 bases and the J gene end by 2 bases; junction bases not matched to a gene: 6. The CDR3 sequence is CSARTSGTTTYEQYF. CDR3 nucleotide sequence: TGCAGTGCTAGGACTAGCGGGACTACCACCTACGAGCAGTACTTC.

Details on this clonotype: Mismatch with germline at one junction end may stem from a read error. The chain links TRBV27 to TRBJ2-7, with 10 bases lining up with TRBD1. Germline V gene data show CDR1 as MNHEY and CDR2 as SMNVEV (reference sequence). This CDR3 region has 17 residues. CDR3 residues: CASSFLWTGGVLNEQHF. The CDR3 DNA sequence: TGTGCCAGCAGTTTCCTCTGGACAGGGGGGGTGTTGAACGAGCAGCACTTC.

With regard to this clonotype: A much larger clone is a single base away; this may be a read error. This CDR3 is missing its conserved last phenylalanine or tryptophan, likely due to a read error. V is TRBV20-1 and J is TRBJ1-5; D call uncertain. The CDR3 sequence is 12 residues long. Germline CDR1 and CDR2: DFQATT and SNEGSKA (reference sequence). V lost 4 bases to trimming and J lost 8 bases, with 12 bases between them. DNA for the CDR3: TGCAGTGCTATTGACCGCTCCGAGCCCCAGCATCTT. Amino acid sequence: CSAIDRSEPQHL.

The chain employs TRBV7-3 and TRBJ2-2; 9 bases line up with TRBD2. The length of the CDR3 is 15 residues. Trimming at V came to 4 bases and at J to 3 bases, leaving 3 bases not matched to a gene. CDR1 and CDR2 (germline): SGHTA, FQGTGA. The CDR3: CASSSRTSDTGELFF. The CDR3 DNA follows: TGTGCCAGCAGCTCTCGGACTAGCGACACCGGGGAGCTGTTTTTT.